This TCR beta chain was profiled in a study of cytotoxic CD8 clonotypes in ibrutinib-treated CLL. Looking at the study overall: Responses: about 25 partial, 2 complete; after median roughly 68 months, about 15 stayed remitted, around twelve progressed.

Of note for this clone: Its antigen is not known.

Trimming removed 2 bases from V and 9 bases from J, with 25 bases in between. The length of the CDR3 is 17 residues. Germline lookup yields CDR1 MNHNS and CDR2 SASEGT. The study, taken as a whole, reports: Age-matched healthy donor levels were exceeded by baseline clonality, which tracked circulating CD8+ T-cell counts. Whereas clonality rose at ibrutinib response, it declined toward baseline at progression.

Libraries were prepared by immunoSEQ multiplex PCR; TCRdb keeps only in-frame clonotypes and omits some of them. Of approximately 140,000 clones listed, 60% to 85% are singletons. The rearrangement joins TRBV6-1 to TRBJ2-5; possibly TRBD1 for D (5 bases). The clonotype comes from a human donor with chronic lymphocytic leukemia. This specimen consisted of PBMCs, obtained after 12 months of ibrutinib treatment. CDR3 DNA sequence: TGTGCCAGCAGTGAAATCACAACTACACTGCACAGGAGTGCCCAGTACTTC. Amino acids: CASSEITTTLHRSAQYF.